This T cell receptor (beta chain) was observed in a study of a mutant IDH1 vaccine in newly diagnosed glioma. As for time point: week 23, last vaccination. Each dose delivered 300 ug of mutant IDH1 20-mer peptide subcutaneously with imiquimod. Only in-frame clones appear in the TCRdb table, and some are missing; sequencing was by immunoSEQ multiplex PCR. The repertoire includes 70,000 to 90,000 clones, around 85% of them detected once, and 2% to 2.5% sits in the top ten. About this clone itself: Its antigen remains unknown.

Sequenced here: PBMCs, sampled from a glioma patient whose treatment included an IDH1 peptide vaccine. The sequence derives from a man under 40 with glioma. Some clones in this sample may be carry-over from other donors' samples.

The CDR3, as DNA: TGCGCCAGCAGCCATTTCCAGGGCCCCGACACCGGGGAGCTGTTTTTT. Translating gives CASSHFQGPDTGELFF. This chain joins TRBV4-3 and TRBJ2-2, with D maybe TRBD1 (5 bases). The CDR3 is made up of 16 amino acids. The ends were cut back, 3 bases at V and 3 bases at J, with 14 bases in the middle. CDR1 is LGHNA, CDR2 YSLEER, per germline.